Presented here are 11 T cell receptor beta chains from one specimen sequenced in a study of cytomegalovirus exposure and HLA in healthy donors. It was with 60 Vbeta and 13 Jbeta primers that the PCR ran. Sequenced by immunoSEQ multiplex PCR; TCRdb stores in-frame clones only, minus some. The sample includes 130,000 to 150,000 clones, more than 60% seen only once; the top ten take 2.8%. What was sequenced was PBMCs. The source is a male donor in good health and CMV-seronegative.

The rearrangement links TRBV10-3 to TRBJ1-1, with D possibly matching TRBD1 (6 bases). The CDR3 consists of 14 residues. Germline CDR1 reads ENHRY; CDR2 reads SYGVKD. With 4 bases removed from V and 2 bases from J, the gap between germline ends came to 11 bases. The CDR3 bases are TGTGCCATCAGTGGACGGGACACTAACACTGAAGCTTTCTTT. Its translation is CAISGRDTNTEAFF.

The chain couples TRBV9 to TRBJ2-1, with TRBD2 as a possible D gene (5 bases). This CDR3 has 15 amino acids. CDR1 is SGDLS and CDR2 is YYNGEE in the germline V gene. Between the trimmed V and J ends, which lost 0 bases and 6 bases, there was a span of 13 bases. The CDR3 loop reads CASSVDPHEGNEQFF. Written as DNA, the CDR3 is TGTGCCAGCAGCGTAGACCCCCATGAGGGCAATGAGCAGTTCTTC.

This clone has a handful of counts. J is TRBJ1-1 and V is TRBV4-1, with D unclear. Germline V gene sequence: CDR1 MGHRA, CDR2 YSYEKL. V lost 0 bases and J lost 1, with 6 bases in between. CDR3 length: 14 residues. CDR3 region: CASSQDPGNTEAFF. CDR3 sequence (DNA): TGCGCCAGCAGCCAAGATCCGGGGAACACTGAAGCTTTCTTT.

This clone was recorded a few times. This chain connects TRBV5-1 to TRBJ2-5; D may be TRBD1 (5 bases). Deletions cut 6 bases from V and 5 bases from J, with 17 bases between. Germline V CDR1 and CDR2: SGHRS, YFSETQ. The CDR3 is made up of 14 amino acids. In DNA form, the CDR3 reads TGCGCCAGCACCCGTAATAGGGGCCTGGAGACCCAGTACTTC. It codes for CASTRNRGLETQYF.

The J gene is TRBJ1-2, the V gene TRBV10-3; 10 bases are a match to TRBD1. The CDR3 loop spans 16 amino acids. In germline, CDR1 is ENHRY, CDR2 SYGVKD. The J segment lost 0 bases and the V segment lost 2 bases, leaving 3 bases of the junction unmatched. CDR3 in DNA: TGTGCCATCAGTGAGACTGGGACAGGGGCTAACTATGGCTACACCTTC. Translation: CAISETGTGANYGYTF.

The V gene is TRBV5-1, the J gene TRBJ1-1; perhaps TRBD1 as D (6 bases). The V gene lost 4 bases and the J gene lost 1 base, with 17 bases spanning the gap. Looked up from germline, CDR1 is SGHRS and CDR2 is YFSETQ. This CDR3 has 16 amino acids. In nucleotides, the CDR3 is TGCGCCAGCAGCCGGACGGGAGGGGGGGGGAACACTGAAGCTTTCTTT. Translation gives CASSRTGGGGNTEAFF.

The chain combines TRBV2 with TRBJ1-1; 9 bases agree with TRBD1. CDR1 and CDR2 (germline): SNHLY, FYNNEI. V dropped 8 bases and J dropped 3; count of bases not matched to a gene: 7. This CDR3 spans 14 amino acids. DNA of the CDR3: TGTGCCAGCCTTGGGGACAGGGCTTACACTGAAGCTTTCTTT. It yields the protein CASLGDRAYTEAFF.

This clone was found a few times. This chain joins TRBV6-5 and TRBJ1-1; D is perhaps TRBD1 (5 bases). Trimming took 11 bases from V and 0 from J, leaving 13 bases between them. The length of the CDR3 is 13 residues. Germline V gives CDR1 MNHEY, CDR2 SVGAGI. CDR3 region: CAVGGVVNTEAFF. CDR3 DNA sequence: TGTGCCGTCGGGGGGGTAGTGAACACTGAAGCTTTCTTT.

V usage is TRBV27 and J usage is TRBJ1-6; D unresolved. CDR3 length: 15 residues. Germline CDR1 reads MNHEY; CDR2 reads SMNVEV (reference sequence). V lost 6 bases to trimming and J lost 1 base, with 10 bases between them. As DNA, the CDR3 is TGTGCCAGCAGATTGAGCCTTTCCTATAATTCACCCCTCCACTTT. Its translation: CASRLSLSYNSPLHF.

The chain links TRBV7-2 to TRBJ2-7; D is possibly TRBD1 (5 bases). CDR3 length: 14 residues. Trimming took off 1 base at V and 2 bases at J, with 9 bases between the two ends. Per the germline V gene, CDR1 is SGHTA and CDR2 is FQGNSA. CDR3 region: CASSLGSGPYEQYF. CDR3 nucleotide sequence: TGTGCCAGCAGCTTAGGCTCAGGGCCCTACGAGCAGTACTTC.

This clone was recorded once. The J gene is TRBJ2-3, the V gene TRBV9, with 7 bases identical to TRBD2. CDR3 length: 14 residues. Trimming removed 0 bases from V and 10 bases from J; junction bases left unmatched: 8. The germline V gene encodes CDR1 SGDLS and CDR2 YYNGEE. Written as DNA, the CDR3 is TGTGCCAGCAGCGTAGTGGCGGGAGAGGTTCCGCAGTATTTT. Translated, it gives CASSVVAGEVPQYF.